Sequencing of this T cell receptor beta chain was carried out in a study of regulatory T cells in long-lasting Graves disease. The germline CDR1 and CDR2 sequences are SGHTA and FQGNSA. The CDR3 is 17 residues long. The TCR beta library used iRepertoire HTBI primers with Arm-PCR amplification of CDR3. MiXCR was run by TCRdb on the multiplex PCR reads, yielding one entry per CDR3 protein. The sample contains under 450,000 distinct CDR3 sequences, 15% to 20% of which appear only once. Time point defined: newly diagnosed GD, antithyroid drugs for less than 3 months. From PBMCs, RNA was extracted and then used to make the TCR library. A few counts support this clonotype. At one of its ends the junction is not consistent with the germline gene, which may arise from a read error. In addition, the sample was reused for a study of T cells in Graves' hyperthyroidism and ophthalmopathy.

This receptor was taken from a woman under 30 with Graves disease. The chain is built from TRBV7-2 and TRBJ2-6; a weak D match, TRBD2 (7 bases). Here the sequenced sample was peripheral blood mononuclear cells (PBMCs), taken at new diagnosis, from a patient treated with antithyroid drugs. This CDR3 is CACSQGRGGGGANVLTF. The CDR3 DNA reads as TGTGCCTGCAGCCAGGGGAGGGGTGGTGGTGGGGCCAACGTCCTGACTTTC.